These 26 T cell receptor beta chains were sequenced from one sample in a study of T cell changes during pregnancy in multiple sclerosis (dated by TCRdb to between 2019 and 2020). The library was made by the immunoSEQ multiplex PCR assay. TCRdb's version of the immuneACCESS table is confined to in-frame rearrangements and falls short of the full clone set. An unresolved V gene accounts for under half of the shortfall where checked; the remainder is of unknown origin. The sample includes 66,000 or so clones, with 91% observed a single time. The ten largest make up roughly 5% of the sample. This specimen was CD8+ T cells from peripheral blood mononuclear cells, taken before pregnancy. The receptor set was obtained from a female donor with multiple sclerosis, enrolled in a pregnancy study.

The chain combines TRBV5-1 with TRBJ2-7; possibly TRBD1 for D (6 bases). Germline V gives CDR1 SGHRS, CDR2 YFSETQ. The CDR3 has 15 residues. Trimming took off 4 bases at V and 2 bases at J, with 16 bases between the two ends. As DNA, the CDR3 is TGCGCCAGCAGCCCTACAGGGTTGGCCCCCTACGAGCAGTACTTC. Its translation is CASSPTGLAPYEQYF. Full variable domain (remainder filled in from reference TRBV5-1 and TRBJ2-7): KAGVTQTPRYLIKTRGQQVTLSCSPISGHRSVSWYQQTPGQGLQFLFEYFSETQRNKGNFPGRFSGRQFSNSRSEMNVSTLELGDSALYLCASSPTGLAPYEQYFGPGTRLTVT.

The CDR3 DNA reads as TGTGCCAGCAGCGACGACAGGTTCAATCAGCCCCAGCATTTT. Amino acid sequence: CASSDDRFNQPQHF. The chain recombines TRBV9 with TRBJ1-5, with TRBD1 as a possible D gene (6 bases). Germline-derived CDR1 and CDR2 are SGDLS and YYNGEE. CDR3 length equals 14 residues. The germline V and J ends were trimmed by 3 bases and 3 bases, with 10 bases remaining between them.

The rearrangement joins TRBV9 to TRBJ2-3, with D possibly matching TRBD2 (5 bases). The CDR3 is made up of 17 amino acids. CDR1 and CDR2 from the germline V gene are SGDLS and YYNGEE. Trimming cost V 1 base and J 6 bases, with 21 bases left between them. The CDR3 nucleotides are TGTGCCAGCAGCGTACGTAAGGAGGACTCACTAGGGGATACGCAGTATTTT. Its translation is CASSVRKEDSLGDTQYF. Full variable domain (outside the CDR3, taken from reference TRBV9 and TRBJ2-3): DSGVTQTPKHLITATGQRVTLRCSPRSGDLSVYWYQQSLDQGLQFLIQYYNGEERAKGNILERFSAQQFPDLHSELNLSSLELGDSALYFCASSVRKEDSLGDTQYFGPGTRLTVL.

CDR3 loop: CSVERTGNTEAFF. The CDR3 DNA reads as TGCAGCGTTGAAAGGACAGGAAACACTGAAGCTTTCTTT. J is TRBJ1-1 and V is TRBV29-1, with 7 bases matching TRBD1. This CDR3 comprises 13 residues. Germline loops: CDR1 SQVTM, CDR2 ANQGSEA. The trim removed 2 bases at V and 2 bases at J, leaving 2 bases unmatched.

V and J are TRBV9 and TRBJ2-3; 7 bases agree with TRBD1. Germline trimming cut 4 bases from V and 3 bases from J; bases unmatched to any gene: 11. This CDR3 spans 16 amino acids. The germline V gene has CDR1 SGDLS and CDR2 YYNGEE. This CDR3 reads CASSTLTGRHTDTQYF. DNA of the CDR3: TGTGCCAGCAGCACCCTGACAGGGCGTCATACAGATACGCAGTATTTT.

The chain combines TRBV10-3 with TRBJ2-2; 15 bases line up with TRBD2. Losses at the gene ends were 10 bases for V and 5 bases for J; bases not matched to a gene: 8. Germline CDR1 ENHRY, CDR2 SYGVKD. CDR3 length: 16 residues. For the CDR3, the DNA is TGTGCCACCGGGACTAGCGGGGGGCCCACAACCGGGGAGCTGTTTTTT. Protein sequence: CATGTSGGPTTGELFF.

This chain uses TRBV7-6 with TRBJ1-6; D not resolved. This CDR3 comprises 17 residues. V gave up 6 bases and J gave up 9 bases, with 24 bases separating them. Germline V gene data show CDR1 as SGHVS and CDR2 as FNYEAQ. CDR3 DNA sequence: TGTGCCAGCAGTTACGATACTGTCGGGGTCCCGTCTTCACCCCTCCACTTT. Translated, it gives CASSYDTVGVPSSPLHF.

This chain joins TRBV25-1 and TRBJ1-2; 10 bases match TRBD1. Germline CDR1 reads MGHDK; CDR2 reads SYGVNS. The CDR3 extends over 16 amino acids. Trimming removed 2 bases from V and 6 bases from J; junction bases left unmatched: 9. In nucleotides, the CDR3 is TGTGCCAGCAGTGAAGACCACTTTGGGACAGGGGATGGCTACACCTTC. This sequence encodes CASSEDHFGTGDGYTF.

The chain joins TRBV10-3 to TRBJ2-2; D gene unclear. This CDR3 has 16 amino acids. The V gene's germline CDR1 is ENHRY and CDR2 SYGVKD. V was cut by 3 bases and J by 3 bases, with 14 bases left in between. The CDR3 sequence is CAISEGSEVDTGELFF. The CDR3 nucleotides read TGTGCCATCAGTGAAGGCAGCGAGGTGGACACCGGGGAGCTGTTTTTT.

The rearrangement links TRBV9 to TRBJ1-1; TRBD1 is a possible D gene (5 bases). In germline, CDR1 is SGDLS, CDR2 YYNGEE. Trimming removed 5 bases from V and 1 base from J, with 12 bases in between. The CDR3 loop spans 14 amino acids. CDR3 DNA: TGTGCCAGCAGTCCGGGACTGTCGAACACTGAAGCTTTCTTT. The encoded protein is CASSPGLSNTEAFF. The variable domain in full, completed from reference TRBV9 and TRBJ1-1, reads DSGVTQTPKHLITATGQRVTLRCSPRSGDLSVYWYQQSLDQGLQFLIQYYNGEERAKGNILERFSAQQFPDLHSELNLSSLELGDSALYFCASSPGLSNTEAFFGQGTRLTVV.

V is TRBV15 and J is TRBJ2-7; TRBD1 matches 8 bases. The ends lost 1 base at V and 3 bases at J; junction bases unmatched: 5. CDR3 size: 15 residues. From germline, CDR1 is LNHNV and CDR2 YYDKDF (reference sequence). CDR3 nucleotide sequence: TGTGCCACCAGCAGAGGGGGGACAGGCCTCTACGAGCAGTACTTC. It codes for CATSRGGTGLYEQYF.

The chain uses TRBV27 and TRBJ2-2; D is possibly TRBD1 (6 bases). Trimming removed 8 bases at V and 3 bases at J, with 13 bases between. Germline V lookup: CDR1 MNHEY, CDR2 SMNVEV (reference sequence). The CDR3 extends over 14 amino acids. The CDR3 bases are TGTGCCAGCGGACCAGGGGTTTACACCGGGGAGCTGTTTTTT. Translation: CASGPGVYTGELFF.

The J gene is TRBJ1-5, the V gene TRBV5-6; TRBD1 is a possible D gene (5 bases). V was trimmed by 5 bases and J by 5 bases, leaving 8 bases between them. Germline V gene lookup returns CDR1 SGHDT and CDR2 YYEEEE. The CDR3 is 12 residues long. As DNA, the CDR3 is TGTGCCAGCAGTGAAGGGGATCAGCCCCAGCATTTT. Residues: CASSEGDQPQHF.

The V call is TRBV28, the J call TRBJ1-2; possible D gene TRBD1, 6 bases. Trimming stripped 6 bases from V and 2 bases from J, with 10 bases between. There are 13 residues in the CDR3. Germline V gene data show CDR1 as MDHEN and CDR2 as SYDVKM. DNA for the CDR3: TGTGCCAGCAGCGTTGGACAGAACTATGGCTACACCTTC. As protein: CASSVGQNYGYTF.

The chain couples TRBV6-5 to TRBJ1-2; D is unresolved. The CDR3 covers 15 residues. V dropped 5 bases and J dropped 4 bases, with 17 bases sitting between them. The germline CDR1 and CDR2 sequences are MNHEY and SVGAGI. Written as DNA, the CDR3 is TGTGCCAGCAGTACCGAGGTTGGTCGGGGCTATGGCTACACCTTC. Translated: CASSTEVGRGYGYTF.

This clone was counted a few times. The J gene is TRBJ2-1, the V gene TRBV15; D is uncertain. The CDR3 contains 14 residues. Germline V gene sequence: CDR1 LNHNV, CDR2 YYDKDF (reference sequence). Trimming pared 0 bases from V and 9 bases from J, leaving 12 bases between. The CDR3: CATSRDSEVVEQFF. CDR3 nucleotides: TGTGCCACCAGCAGAGATTCAGAAGTTGTTGAGCAGTTCTTC.

This clone was detected only once. J is TRBJ1-2 and V is TRBV4-1; a weak D match, TRBD1 (6 bases). This CDR3 is built from 14 residues. V was shortened by 1 base and J by 3 bases, with 9 bases between the two germline ends. Germline V gives CDR1 MGHRA, CDR2 YSYEKL. CDR3 region: CASSQGGRDYGYTF. The CDR3 DNA reads as TGCGCCAGCAGCCAAGGGGGGCGGGACTATGGCTACACCTTC.

The chain carries TRBV21-1 and TRBJ1-3; the DNA was not compared with TRBD1, the D call given in the table. TRBV21-1 is termed a pseudogene. The CDR3 extends over 20 amino acids. CDR3 nucleotides: TGTGCCAGCAGCAGGCGTACGGGACAGGGATTATCGAGCTCTGGAAACACCATATATTTT. It codes for CASSRRTGQGLSSSGNTIYF.

V gene TRBV7-9 combines with J gene TRBJ2-1; TRBD1 matches 10 bases. Per the germline V gene, CDR1 is SEHNR and CDR2 is FQNEAQ (reference sequence). The CDR3 totals 16 residues. J lost 8 bases, V lost 5 bases, and 12 bases had no gene match. In nucleotides, the CDR3 is TGTGCCAGCAGCGAAAACCCGACAGGGGGCTCGGATGAGCAGTTCTTC. Protein: CASSENPTGGSDEQFF.

This chain joins TRBV6-5 and TRBJ1-5, with TRBD1 matching 7 bases. Germline V gene sequence: CDR1 MNHEY, CDR2 SVGAGI. The CDR3 runs to 14 residues. Germline trimming cut 4 bases from V and 7 bases from J; bases unmatched to any gene: 7. CDR3 in amino acids: CASSLQGTSQPQHF. The CDR3, as DNA: TGTGCCAGCAGTTTACAGGGGACAAGCCAGCCCCAGCATTTT.

The rearrangement uses TRBV7-9 and TRBJ2-7; tentative D call: TRBD1 (6 bases). This CDR3 region has 19 residues. Trimming removed 5 bases at V and 0 bases at J, with 26 bases between. Germline CDR1 reads SEHNR; CDR2 reads FQNEAQ (reference sequence). The CDR3 bases are TGTGCCAGCAGCCCCTCCGGGGACAACTTCCAAACCTACTCCTACGAGCAGTACTTC. It specifies CASSPSGDNFQTYSYEQYF.

The chain recombines TRBV19 with TRBJ1-2; D is unresolved. Per germline, CDR1 LNHDA and CDR2 SQIVND (reference sequence). V was pared by 6 bases and J by 6 bases, with 8 bases between. The length of the CDR3 is 11 residues. CDR3 coding DNA: TGTGCCAGTAGACGGAGCGATGGCTACACCTTC. This translates into CASRRSDGYTF. The complete variable domain, with remaining parts taken from reference TRBV19 and TRBJ1-2, reads DGGITQSPKYLFRKEGQNVTLSCEQNLNHDAMYWYRQDPGQGLRLIYYSQIVNDFQKGDIAEGYSVSREKKESFPLTVTSAQKNPTAFYLCASRRSDGYTFGSGTRLTVV.

The rearrangement joins TRBV7-9 to TRBJ2-2; 8 bases are a match to TRBD2. The CDR3 is made up of 16 amino acids. J was trimmed by 0 bases and V by 3 bases; bases with no gene match: 3. Germline V gene sequence: CDR1 SEHNR, CDR2 FQNEAQ (reference sequence). The CDR3 here is CASSFEAGANTGELFF. CDR3 DNA: TGTGCCAGCAGCTTTGAAGCGGGGGCGAACACCGGGGAGCTGTTTTTT.

The rearrangement joins TRBV7-8 to TRBJ2-3; perhaps TRBD1 as D (5 bases). Trimming shortened V by 3 bases and J by 1 base, and 8 bases separated the two germline ends. Germline V gene data show CDR1 as SGHVS and CDR2 as FQNEAQ. CDR3 length: 14 residues. The CDR3 spells CASSFQTGTDTQYF. The CDR3 nucleotides read TGTGCCAGCAGCTTTCAGACAGGCACAGATACGCAGTATTTT. The full variable domain, completed using reference TRBV7-8 and TRBJ2-3, is GAGVSQSPRYKVAKRGQDVALRCDPISGHVSLFWYQQALGQGPEFLTYFQNEAQLDKSGLPSDRFFAERPEGSVSTLKIQRTQQEDSAVYLCASSFQTGTDTQYFGPGTRLTVL.

The chain is built from TRBV7-2 and TRBJ2-7; D unresolved. CDR3 size: 12 residues. Per the germline V gene, CDR1 is SGHTA and CDR2 is FQGNSA. V lost 6 bases and J 4 bases, leaving 10 bases between the germline ends. CDR3 DNA: TGTGCCAGCAGTCAGTACGGGTACGAGCAGTACTTC. It is translated as CASSQYGYEQYF.

This clone was seen only once. V is TRBV15 and J is TRBJ1-1; possible D gene TRBD1, 5 bases. Trimming pared 8 bases from V and 1 base from J, leaving 11 bases between. The CDR3 is 13 residues long. Germline lookup yields CDR1 LNHNV and CDR2 YYDKDF (reference sequence). The CDR3 nucleotides read TGTGCCACCGGCGGGGCGCAGAACACTGAAGCTTTCTTT. It encodes CATGGAQNTEAFF.